Following are 2 T cell receptor beta chains from one sample sequenced in a study of T cell responses to AZD1222 COVID-19 vaccine. Here immunoSEQ multiplex PCR was the method, and the copy in TCRdb shows in-frame clones only, minus some. The profile covers 130,000 or so clones, with around 89% appearing a single time and about 3% taken by the ten largest. Sequenced here: peripheral blood, sampled on day 0 of AZD1222 vaccination. These receptors originate from an adult in good health.

V usage is TRBV5-1 and J usage is TRBJ1-2; the D is unclear. Between the trimmed V and J ends, which lost 0 bases and 2 bases, there was a span of 5 bases. CDR1 and CDR2 from the germline V gene are SGHRS and YFSETQ. CDR3 length equals 13 residues. The CDR3 DNA follows: TGCGCCAGCAGCTTGGAAGGGAACTATGGCTACACCTTC. This gives the protein CASSLEGNYGYTF.

The chain couples TRBV4-3 to TRBJ2-1, with D perhaps being TRBD1 or TRBD2 (7 bases each). Germline CDR1 is LGHNA and CDR2 is YSLEER. The CDR3 runs 16 residues. The V end was cut by 3 bases, the J end by 7 bases, with 19 bases between. The CDR3 DNA sequence: TGCGCCAGCAGCCACAGGGGGGAGGGCCACTGGAATGAGCAGTTCTTC. Amino acid sequence: CASSHRGEGHWNEQFF.